Listed below are T cell receptor beta chains from one sample, sequenced in a study of blood T cell repertoires in COVID-19. The table came from immunoSEQ multiplex PCR; TCRdb's copy has only in-frame clones and leaves some out. The table shows 250,000 to 300,000 clones, with roughly 85% occurring only once. The source material was peripheral blood. The source of these receptors is a woman aged 18-35 years with acute or convalescent COVID-19. The conserved cysteine and the conserved F or W are not part of the CDR3 here. Each record gives: V gene, CDR3 length, D gene, CDR3 protein. D genes are given only for firm matches.

TRBV23-1	10	-	ASSLEGETQY
TRBV5-1	13	TRBD1	ASSSPGQGFYEQY
TRBV19	15	-	ASSIVAGRSGTDTQY
TRBV28	13	-	ASSPGGAGNQPQH
TRBV3-1/TRBV3-2	13	TRBD1	ASSQEDRGTYEQY
TRBV2	13	TRBD1	ASRGQGPTNTEAF
TRBV18	12	-	ASSPMTTGETQY
TRBV6-5	13	TRBD2	ASRSASGRGDIQY
TRBV5-1	11	-	ASSLVQKETQY
TRBV5-1	13	TRBD1	ASSLTGVAGQPQH
TRBV10-1	14	-	ASTTPQGGGTDTQY
TRBV7-8	16	TRBD2	ASTTGVAGDLRGNEQF
TRBV4-1	14	TRBD1	ASSQEPPDRGQPQH
TRBV29-1	10	TRBD1	SATGQVYGYT
TRBV25-1	12	-	ASSRASSSDTQY
TRBV19	12	-	ASSTRSAGNTIY
TRBV27	12	TRBD1	ASSTGQGIYEQY
TRBV18	15	TRBD2	ASSSGTSGRGAYEQY
TRBV12-3/TRBV12-4	10	-	ASTLSNTEAF
TRBV19	14	TRBD2	ASSYLAGGAYNEQF
TRBV2	12	TRBD1	ASRDADRGTEAF
TRBV10-3	11	-	AISESTTHEQY
TRBV4-2	12	TRBD1	ASSLGTGNQPQH
TRBV18	12	-	ASSPGLGNQPQH
TRBV28	10	TRBD2	ASRRTRNEQY
TRBV27	10	-	ASRVTGFEQY
TRBV2	15	TRBD2	ASSHGLAGASQYEQF
TRBV7-2	14	TRBD2	ASTRLAGGYTDTQY
TRBV4-3	13	TRBD1	ASSQDRRGRDGYT
TRBV29-1	9	-	SAIQGLQAF
TRBV7-7	13	TRBD1	ASSPGTGRSDEQF
TRBV5-4	12	TRBD1	ASSLQGAGNTIY
TRBV24-1	13	-	ATSSPARAPGELF
TRBV9	11	TRBD1	ASSGGQETEAF
TRBV27	15	TRBD2	ASSPIAGGSGYNEQF
TRBV19	12	TRBD1	ASSKDRVNYGYT
TRBV19	11	-	ASSLSERETQY
TRBV18	12	-	ASSPTTGRYGYT
TRBV28	10	-	ASSLYRNTIY
TRBV4-2	13	TRBD1	ASSQGTGGADTQY
TRBV4-3	15	TRBD2	ASSQDPTSGRLETQY
TRBV9	14	-	ASSLGQKYQNTEAF
TRBV20-1	9	TRBD2	SGGRGDEQF
TRBV9	11	-	ASSVGSWTEAF
TRBV7-2	13	TRBD2	ASSPGLAEGGWQF
TRBV3-1/TRBV3-2	12	-	ASSLQTGNTEAF
TRBV27	13	-	ASSLLQGGDTEAF
TRBV21-1	14	-	ASSAGADREGQPQH
TRBV27	11	-	ASSLGANTEAF
TRBV5-4	13	-	ASSLELGANYGYT
TRBV24-1	13	-	ATSDFQLARNEQF
TRBV9	15	-	ASSVTVQVNSGNTIY
TRBV7-9	11	-	ATRDFPNQPQH
TRBV6-2/TRBV6-3	12	-	ASSYPAANYGYT
TRBV5-1	11	-	ASSRGVNTEAF